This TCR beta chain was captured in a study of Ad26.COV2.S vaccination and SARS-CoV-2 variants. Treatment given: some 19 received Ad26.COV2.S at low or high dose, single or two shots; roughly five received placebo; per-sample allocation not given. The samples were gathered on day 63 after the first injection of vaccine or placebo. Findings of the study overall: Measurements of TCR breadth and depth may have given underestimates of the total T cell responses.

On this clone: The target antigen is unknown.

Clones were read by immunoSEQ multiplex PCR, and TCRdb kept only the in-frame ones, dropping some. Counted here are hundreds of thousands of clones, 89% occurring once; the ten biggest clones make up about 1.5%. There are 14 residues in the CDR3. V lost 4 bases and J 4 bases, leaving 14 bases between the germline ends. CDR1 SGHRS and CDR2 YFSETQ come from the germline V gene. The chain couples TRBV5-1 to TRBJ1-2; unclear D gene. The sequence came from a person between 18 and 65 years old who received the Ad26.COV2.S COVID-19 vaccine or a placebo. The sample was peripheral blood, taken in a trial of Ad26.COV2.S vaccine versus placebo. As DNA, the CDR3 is TGCGCCAGCAGCCAGGCGGGATGGGCCTATGGCTACACCTTC. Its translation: CASSQAGWAYGYTF.